This TCR beta chain was documented in a study of metastatic and nonmetastatic thyroid tumors. The overall study: Where malignant and benign thyroid patients were concerned, repertoires were compared across blood and tumor or nodule tissue. Study-level results: TCR beta diversity was reportedly significantly higher in malignant thyroid tumors than benign nodules, in blood and tumor.

J was trimmed by 2 bases and V by 6 bases; bases with no gene match: 16. The V gene's germline CDR1 is WNHNN and CDR2 SYGVQD (reference sequence). The CDR3 is 17 amino acids. All patients reached thyroid surgery having received no treatment beforehand. As originally analysed: The authors used CDR3 differences across clinicopathological groups to build a distant-metastasis classifier for papillary thyroid cancer. TCRdb re-called clones via MiXCR from the PCR reads. These V and J calls are TCRdb output, not the study's own analysis. This sample has tens of thousands of clones, with approximately 12% found just once. On this clone itself: Its target is not known.

The chain couples TRBV10-1 to TRBJ2-7; 7 bases map to TRBD2. The sequence derives from a female donor with papillary thyroid cancer or a benign thyroid nodule (not recorded which). Some clones in this sample may be carry-over from other donors' samples. Sequencing was performed on tumor tissue. The CDR3 DNA reads TGCGCCAGCAGCGGTACTAGCGTGAGGGCCGTCCCCTACGAGCAGTACTTC. Protein sequence: CASSGTSVRAVPYEQYF.